Below, one T cell receptor (beta chain) is given with its context. Only one count was recorded for this clonotype. This receptor's antigen is unknown. No much larger clone exists at a distance of one base, and base qualities are not known. One read amounts to weak evidence. From the cysteine up to the phenylalanine, the CDR3 has a length of 12 residues. Kept here is only the CDR3 DNA, which spans 36 bases and is read in frame from base 1. CDR1 and CDR2 (DFQATT, SNEGSKA) derive from the germline V gene (reference sequence). V is clipped by 6 bases and J by 6 bases, and the sequence between their germline boundaries is 15 bases long. The data are from a study of T cells in Graves' hyperthyroidism and ophthalmopathy (dated by TCRdb to the late 2010s). Some background on the complete study: Peripheral blood was sampled at the time of initial diagnosis, prior to any treatment. TCR V-J signatures able to tell the groups apart were searched for in a discovery cohort of around 95 patients, of whom approximately 40 had Graves' ophthalmopathy and around 57 had stable Graves' hyperthyroidism. Prospective prediction of ophthalmopathy was tested in an independent validation cohort of approximately 18 hyperthyroidism patients and 15 to 17 patients who later progressed to ophthalmopathy. The 90 to 100 discovery patients were randomly divided into training and test sets at a 7:3 ratio. In several Graves' hyperthyroidism patients, the study also compared T-cell repertoires from thyroid tissue with T-cell repertoires from blood. Once sampling was done, hyperthyroidism patients were given methimazole at a starting dose of 30 mg daily, whereas ophthalmopathy patients were given high-dose intravenous methylprednisolone. According to the paper, TCR Vbeta CDR3 sequencing was carried out on roughly 130 peripheral blood samples, which came from 40 to 45 ophthalmopathy, around 74 hyperthyroidism and roughly 17 progressor patients.

TCR beta CDR3 regions were amplified from RNA transcripts. A first-round RT-PCR of the TCR CDR3 used the HTBI primer set with the Qiagen OneStep RT-PCR kit. Libraries were constructed in a second round of multiplex PCR, after which size selection and purification were carried out. Paired-end sequencing of the libraries was performed with 100 bp reads on an Illumina HiSeq2000. Processing in the source paper ran as follows. SOAPnuke was used to process the raw data, with reads discarded if the reads contained adapters or uncalled bases, had a mean Phred below 15, or lacked an exact constant-primer or identifier match. High-quality paired reads were merged with COPE v1.2.5, and unique nucleotide sequences were defined as clonotypes. MiTCR v1.1 was used to align clonotypes to the IMGT TRBV, TRBD and TRBJ reference segments. Analysis was restricted to V-J combinations with a frequency above 0.0001, which covered about 99% of repertoires. A TCS score was defined as the ratio between F50 (clonal expansion) and ExV (chaos), using BLOSUM62-based TCRdist between CDR3 peptides within each V-J. Welch's t-statistics and random forest reduced roughly 500 V-J features to roughly 13, which were used in a naive Bayes classifier (R e1071). TCRdb trimmed the raw reads at Q25, called clones with MiXCR and kept productive beta chains. Rows are unified per CDR3 protein, each entry keeping the most common DNA and genes. The V and J calls shown here were made by TCRdb, not taken from the authors' results. This sample holds around 600,000 distinct CDR3 sequences; roughly 15% were observed only once. Jointly, the top ten make up approximately 12% of the sample.

Points the paper makes about the study in general: During validation, the model predicted progression to ophthalmopathy a median of about 6.5 months ahead of onset, with approximately 70% sensitivity and 72.22% specificity. A model built on a 13 V-J signature distinguished ophthalmopathy from stable hyperthyroidism, reaching 85% to 90% sensitivity and about 81% specificity in cross-validation and 80%/75% in testing. Most expanded thyroid clonotypes (frequency above 0.001) were also found in blood, which suggests that blood repertoires may mirror thyroid immune responses. Sample size was not statistically predetermined, and investigators were not blinded to group allocation.

Ophthalmopathy patients had moderately to severely active disease, Clinical Activity Score of at least 3, NOSPECS grade of at least 4, and duration under 3 months. Patients with uncontrolled infections, other autoimmune diseases, pregnancy or lactation were excluded. Diagnoses relied on clinical symptoms, serum thyroxine and TRAb, thyroid ultrasound and orbital computed tomography. PBMCs were isolated from about 9.2 ml of fresh peripheral blood by Ficoll-Paque density gradient centrifugation. Trizol reagent was used to extract total RNA, and RNA quality was then checked on an Agilent 2100 Bioanalyzer.

The V and J segments used are TRBV20-1 and TRBJ2-7; the D gene cannot be resolved reliably. The TCR comes from a woman aged 45-59 years with Graves' ophthalmopathy. The specimen was blood. The bases read TGCAGTGCGACCGAGGCGGACGTCGAGCAGTACTTC. It translates as CSATEADVEQYF.